The 6 T cell receptor beta chains listed next were all sequenced from one sample in a study of T cell repertoires and HLA-DP antigens. Repertoires were generated with immunoSEQ multiplex PCR, while TCRdb's copy carries only in-frame clones and drops some. The sample holds approximately 89,000 clones, around nine tenths seen once. Which antigens these TCRs recognize remains unknown. Sequenced material: CD4+ T cells from PBMCs. Receptor source: a man in his forties or fifties in good health and CMV-seronegative.

This chain links TRBV5-1 with TRBJ1-2; TRBD1 agrees at 8 bases. The CDR3 totals 14 residues. Germline V lookup: CDR1 SGHRS, CDR2 YFSETQ. V was pared by 4 bases and J by 3 bases, with 5 bases of the junction left unmatched. CDR3 sequence: CASSQPGQDYGYTF. For the CDR3, the DNA is TGCGCCAGCAGCCAACCGGGACAGGACTATGGCTACACCTTC.

This clone was picked up one time. The chain is built from TRBV28 and TRBJ1-5; a weak D match, TRBD1 (6 bases). With 5 bases removed from V and 3 bases from J, the gap between germline ends came to 11 bases. The CDR3 is 14 residues long. Germline lookup yields CDR1 MDHEN and CDR2 SYDVKM. CDR3 protein: CASSDGQFNQPQHF. CDR3 DNA sequence: TGTGCCAGCAGTGATGGACAGTTCAATCAGCCCCAGCATTTT.

The chain couples TRBV18 to TRBJ2-3; 7 nucleotides agree with TRBD1. CDR1 is KGHSH and CDR2 is LQKENI in the germline V gene. The CDR3 runs to 15 residues. The junction had 7 bases not matched to a gene; V was cut back by 5 bases and J by 2 bases. Written as DNA, the CDR3 is TGTGCCAGCTCAACCCTAGGGGGCTACACAGATACGCAGTATTTT. It codes for CASSTLGGYTDTQYF.

The chain has TRBV5-6 and TRBJ1-3; unclear D gene. The germline V gene has CDR1 SGHDT and CDR2 YYEEEE. Trimming took 2 bases from V and 4 from J, leaving 10 bases between them. The CDR3 length is 14 residues. CDR3 nucleotide sequence: TGTGCCAGCAGCTTCTTAGGGAACGGAAACACCATATATTTT. Translated, it gives CASSFLGNGNTIYF.

This chain links TRBV27 with TRBJ2-3; D unresolved. Between the trimmed V and J ends, which lost 10 bases and 4 bases, there was a span of 18 bases. There are 14 residues in the CDR3. Germline V gives CDR1 MNHEY, CDR2 SMNVEV (reference sequence). The chain's CDR3 is CATQGRHGADTQYF. The CDR3 DNA reads TGTGCCACCCAAGGCAGGCATGGGGCAGATACGCAGTATTTT.

Notes on this clone: Different DNA sequences within this sample yield the same CDR3. The genes are TRBV7-2 and TRBJ2-1, with D possibly matching TRBD1 (6 bases). Germline CDR1 is SGHTA and CDR2 is FQGNSA. With 1 base removed from V and 6 bases from J, the gap between germline ends came to 10 bases. The CDR3 runs 14 residues. In nucleotides, the CDR3 is TGTGCCAGCAGCTTAGGCAGGGGCGGCAATGAGCAGTTCTTC. This gives the protein CASSLGRGGNEQFF.